Listed below are T cell receptor beta chains from one sample, sequenced in a study of T cell responses to AZD1222 COVID-19 vaccine. The protocol was immunoSEQ multiplex PCR, while the TCRdb copy is restricted to in-frame clones and leaves out a portion. This table holds roughly 120,000 clones, about 88% found once. The sequenced sample was peripheral blood, obtained on day 0 of MenACWY control vaccination. The receptors stem from an adult in good health. CDR3s include the opening cysteine and the closing phenylalanine or tryptophan. Each record gives: clone size, D gene, V gene, J gene, CDR3 protein, CDR3 DNA. D genes are given only for firm matches. Clone size appears in some rows only: once, few, many, or a class for an expanded clone.

.	TRBD2	TRBV10-2	TRBJ2-3	CASSESSGSVYTQYF	TGCGCCAGCAGTGAGTCCAGCGGGAGTGTGTATACGCAGTATTTT
.	.	TRBV5-1	TRBJ1-2	CASSLDVRRSGYTF	TGCGCCAGCAGCTTGGATGTCAGGAGGTCTGGCTACACCTTC
.	.	TRBV6-5	TRBJ1-2	CASSYAGANYGYTF	TGTGCCAGCAGTTACGCAGGGGCCAACTATGGCTACACCTTC
.	.	TRBV6-5	TRBJ1-1	CASIDRAANTEAFF	TGTGCCAGCATCGATCGGGCAGCGAACACTGAAGCTTTCTTT
once	.	TRBV6-5	TRBJ1-1	CASSYLTGVANTEAFF	TGTGCCAGCAGTTACCTCACCGGGGTGGCGAACACTGAAGCTTTCTTT
.	TRBD2	TRBV2	TRBJ2-7	CASSGISGSYEQYF	TGTGCCAGCAGTGGGATTAGCGGGTCCTACGAGCAGTACTTC
few	.	TRBV6-5	TRBJ2-3	CASSVTPDTQYF	TGTGCCAGCAGCGTGACCCCAGATACGCAGTATTTT
few	.	TRBV28	TRBJ1-2	CASSLTGFLGYGYTF	TGTGCCAGCAGTCTCACAGGGTTCTTGGGCTATGGCTACACCTTC
.	.	TRBV5-4	TRBJ1-1	CASSLGGRREAFF	TGTGCCAGCAGCTTGGGGGGACGAAGAGAAGCTTTCTTT
few	TRBD2	TRBV19	TRBJ2-1	CASTPGLAGGPSSYNEQFF	TGTGCCAGTACCCCGGGACTAGCGGGAGGGCCCAGCTCCTACAATGAGCAGTTCTTC
.	.	TRBV9	TRBJ2-1	CASSTGSRPWDNPYNEQFF	TGTGCCAGCAGCACGGGCAGCCGTCCATGGGACAACCCTTACAATGAGCAGTTCTTC
.	.	TRBV7-9	TRBJ1-6	CASSSAPGHSNSPLHF	TGTGCCAGCAGCTCGGCGCCCGGACACTCGAATTCACCCCTCCACTTT
.	TRBD2	TRBV9	TRBJ2-7	CASSVSGSPHEQYF	TGTGCCAGCAGCGTGAGCGGGAGCCCCCACGAGCAGTACTTC
.	.	TRBV28	TRBJ1-2	CASTTGGGTRGYTF	TGTGCCAGCACCACGGGGGGAGGGACCCGTGGCTACACCTTC
.	TRBD1	TRBV24-1	TRBJ2-7	CATSDHRGYEQYF	TGTGCCACCAGTGATCACAGGGGCTACGAGCAGTACTTC
.	TRBD2	TRBV29-1	TRBJ2-7	CSVSGTAF	TGCAGCGTTAGCGGGACCGCCTTC
.	.	TRBV5-1	TRBJ2-6	CASSLFRGARSGANVLTF	TGCGCCAGCAGCTTGTTTCGGGGGGCGCGTAGTGGGGCCAACGTCCTGACTTTC
.	.	TRBV6-5	TRBJ2-7	CASRSRHSSYEQYF	TGTGCCAGCAGAAGCCGACACTCTTCCTACGAGCAGTACTTC
few	TRBD2	TRBV3-1/TRBV3-2	TRBJ2-7	CASSQLTSGRRPEQYF	TGTGCCAGCAGCCAATTGACTAGCGGGAGAAGGCCCGAGCAGTACTTC
.	TRBD2	TRBV9	TRBJ2-7	CASSVGLGREQYF	TGTGCCAGCAGCGTTGGACTAGGCCGGGAGCAGTACTTC
.	TRBD2	TRBV10-3	TRBJ2-7	CAISGGLAAYEQYF	TGTGCCATCAGTGGGGGACTAGCGGCGTACGAGCAGTACTTC
.	.	TRBV28	TRBJ2-4	CASSFNNGDIQYF	TGTGCCAGCAGTTTCAACAACGGAGACATTCAGTACTTC
.	TRBD2	TRBV7-8	TRBJ2-7	CASSLRREARDEQYF	TGTGCCAGCAGCTTACGGCGGGAGGCTCGGGACGAGCAGTACTTC
.	.	TRBV7-2	TRBJ2-7	CASSFPDIPYEQYF	TGTGCCAGCAGCTTCCCTGACATTCCCTACGAGCAGTACTTC
.	.	TRBV3-1/TRBV3-2	TRBJ1-2	CASSQDWAGYTF	TGTGCCAGCAGCCAAGACTGGGCTGGCTACACCTTC
.	.	TRBV28	TRBJ2-2	CASSFPLPFTTGELFF	TGTGCCAGCAGTTTCCCGCTGCCGTTTACCACCGGGGAGCTGTTTTTT
.	.	TRBV6-5	TRBJ2-2	CASSRDQLSGELFF	TGTGCCAGCAGCCGGGACCAATTATCCGGGGAGCTGTTTTTT
.	.	TRBV9	TRBJ1-1	CASSVTTGITEAFF	TGTGCCAGCAGCGTAACCACAGGGATTACTGAAGCTTTCTTT
.	.	TRBV28	TRBJ1-2	CASSLGKGYGYTF	TGTGCCAGCAGCCTCGGTAAGGGCTATGGCTACACCTTC
.	.	TRBV5-1	TRBJ2-7	CASSLEGQARAEQYF	TGCGCCAGCAGCTTGGAGGGCCAGGCGAGGGCCGAGCAGTACTTC
.	TRBD2	TRBV19	TRBJ2-1	CASTGLAGRGEQFF	TGTGCCAGTACGGGACTAGCGGGCCGCGGGGAGCAGTTCTTC
.	.	TRBV11-2	TRBJ1-6	CASSLVGGYGSPLHF	TGTGCCAGCAGCTTAGTGGGAGGGTACGGTTCACCCCTCCACTTT
once	TRBD2	TRBV7-6	TRBJ2-7	CASSPSGSYEQYF	TGTGCCAGCAGCCCTAGCGGGAGTTACGAGCAGTACTTC
.	TRBD2	TRBV3-1/TRBV3-2	TRBJ2-7	CASSQELAGASYEQYF	TGTGCCAGCAGCCAAGAACTAGCGGGAGCGTCCTACGAGCAGTACTTC
.	.	TRBV24-1	TRBJ2-1	CATSDFNNEQFF	TGTGCCACCAGTGATTTCAACAATGAGCAGTTCTTC
.	.	TRBV27	TRBJ1-5	CASSLLRGPQHF	TGTGCCAGCAGTTTACTCCGGGGGCCCCAGCATTTT
.	TRBD2	TRBV5-1	TRBJ2-1	CASSWGLAGSKDEQFF	TGCGCCAGCAGCTGGGGACTAGCGGGGTCGAAGGATGAGCAGTTCTTC
.	.	TRBV28	TRBJ2-1	CASSFSDGSYNEQFF	TGTGCCAGCAGTTTTTCGGACGGCTCCTACAATGAGCAGTTCTTC
.	.	TRBV3-1/TRBV3-2	TRBJ2-1	CASSQWGAGYNEQFF	TGTGCCAGCAGCCAATGGGGGGCGGGCTACAATGAGCAGTTCTTC
.	TRBD2	TRBV5-8	TRBJ2-1	CASSLRKTSGSFYNEQFF	TGTGCCAGCAGCTTGAGAAAGACTAGCGGGAGTTTCTACAATGAGCAGTTCTTC
once	.	TRBV2	TRBJ2-2	CATQVNRGSNTGELFF	TGTGCCACTCAAGTCAACAGAGGGTCGAACACCGGGGAGCTGTTTTTT